The clone carrying this TCR beta chain was counted a few times. Together with a sample-barcoded 5' primer, a J-beta primer mix was included in a second PCR lasting roughly 6 to 12 cycles. TCRdb reprocessed the 5' RACE reads with MiXCR, giving one entry per CDR3 protein. The sample has hundreds of thousands of distinct CDR3 sequences, roughly 60% seen once; the top ten hold about 20%. This sample is part of a study of blood T cells in healthy people across ages. V lost 6 bases and J 5 bases, leaving 5 bases between the germline ends. This CDR3 region has 11 residues. This TCR was recovered from a man aged 25 to 40 in good health. The chain couples TRBV12-3 or TRBV12-4 to TRBJ2-1; D is unresolved. Sequencing was performed on blood. The CDR3 DNA reads as TGTGCCAGCAGACGGCACAATGAGCAGTTCTTC. It specifies CASRRHNEQFF.